A single sample gave rise to the 18 T cell receptor beta chains below, sequenced in a study of early T cells in non-severe SARS-CoV-2 infection. MiXCR, applied by TCRdb to the 5' RACE reads, yields one record per CDR3 protein. The table includes roughly 80,000 distinct CDR3 sequences, more than 9% detected once. The sequenced sample was whole blood. The receptors shown here come from an adult who was a healthcare worker with PCR-confirmed SARS-CoV-2 infection or an uninfected control (not recorded which).

Only a few counts were recorded for this clonotype. The V call is TRBV7-9, the J call TRBJ2-1, with D possibly being TRBD2 (6 bases). The CDR3 runs to 16 residues. Germline assignment: CDR1 SEHNR and CDR2 FQNEAQ (reference sequence). V was cut by 5 bases and J by 6 bases, with 20 bases left in between. CDR3 nucleotide sequence: TGTGCCAGCAGCCAATCTTCGACTAGGATCCTCAATGAGCAGTTCTTC. It yields the protein CASSQSSTRILNEQFF.

This clonotype was detected many times. The rearrangement joins TRBV6-1 to TRBJ2-7; TRBD1 matches 9 bases. After removal of 7 bases from V and 3 bases from J, the junction contained 13 bases not matched to a gene. CDR1 MNHNS and CDR2 SASEGT come from the germline V gene. The CDR3 is 16 residues long. The CDR3 region is CASTRTWDRDHYEQYF. The CDR3 DNA follows: TGTGCCAGCACCCGTACTTGGGACAGGGACCACTACGAGCAGTACTTC.

The chain recombines TRBV29-1 with TRBJ2-5; D gene unclear. From germline, CDR1 is SQVTM and CDR2 ANQGSEA. CDR3 size: 10 residues. The V end was cut by 7 bases, the J end by 5 bases, with 8 bases between. The CDR3 DNA is TGCAGCGCCCGAAGCGAGACCCAGTACTTC. It specifies CSARSETQYF. Filled out from reference TRBV29-1 and TRBJ2-5, the complete variable domain reads SAVISQKPSRDICQRGTSLTIQCQVDSQVTMMFWYRQQPGQSLTLIATANQGSEATYESGFVIDKFPISRPNLTFSTLTVSNMSPEDSSIYLCSARSETQYFGPGTRLLVL.

This clonotype was seen a few times. This chain connects TRBV5-1 to TRBJ2-2, with 7 bases lining up with TRBD2. V shed 2 bases and J 1 base; nucleotides not matched to a gene: 5. CDR1 and CDR2 (germline): SGHRS, YFSETQ. The CDR3 extends over 16 amino acids. The CDR3 loop is CASSFRLAGNTGELFF. DNA of the CDR3: TGCGCCAGCAGCTTCCGATTAGCGGGGAACACCGGGGAGCTGTTTTTT.

This clonotype was counted ten times or more. The chain joins TRBV12-3 or TRBV12-4 to TRBJ1-2; the D gene is possibly TRBD1 (6 bases). This CDR3 is built from 13 residues. The V gene lost 6 bases and the J gene lost 4 bases, with 12 bases spanning the gap. CDR3 residues: CASSQDSVYGYTF. DNA of the CDR3: TGTGCCAGCAGCCAGGACAGTGTCTATGGCTACACCTTC.

This clonotype was seen only a few times. The chain joins TRBV7-6 to TRBJ2-2; 14 nucleotides align to TRBD2. V trimming: 4 bases; J trimming: 0 bases; junction bases outside the gene matches: 1. In germline, CDR1 is SGHVS, CDR2 FNYEAQ. The CDR3 runs to 17 residues. The CDR3 sequence: CASSSGLAGANTGELFF. CDR3 DNA sequence: TGTGCCAGCAGCTCGGGACTAGCGGGAGCGAACACCGGGGAGCTGTTTTTT. Variable domain in full (rest from reference TRBV7-6 and TRBJ2-2): GAGVSQSPRYKVTKRGQDVALRCDPISGHVSLYWYRQALGQGPEFLTYFNYEAQQDKSGLPNDRFSAERPEGSISTLTIQRTEQRDSAMYRCASSSGLAGANTGELFFGEGSRLTVL.

The table lists this clonotype with many counts. The V gene is TRBV7-9, the J gene TRBJ1-2; D remains unclear. This CDR3 region has 16 residues. Looked up from germline, CDR1 is SEHNR and CDR2 is FQNEAQ (reference sequence). V was clipped by 1 base and J by 2 bases, with 14 bases between them. The CDR3 reads CASSLVSGQQNYGYTF. The CDR3 nucleotides read TGTGCCAGCAGCTTAGTCAGTGGGCAGCAAAACTATGGCTACACCTTC.

This clonotype was counted ten times or more. J is TRBJ1-1 and V is TRBV11-2; unclear D gene. CDR3 size: 11 residues. The germline V gene has CDR1 SGHAT and CDR2 FQNNGV. V was clipped by 3 bases and J by 1 base, with 0 bases between them. CDR3: CASSLNTEAFF. The CDR3 nucleotides are TGTGCCAGCAGCTTGAACACTGAAGCTTTCTTT. The entire variable domain, with the rest obtained from reference TRBV11-2 and TRBJ1-1, is as follows: EAGVAQSPRYKIIEKRQSVAFWCNPISGHATLYWYQQILGQGPKLLIQFQNNGVVDDSQLPKDRFSAERLKGVDSTLKIQPAKLEDSAVYLCASSLNTEAFFGQGTRLTVV.

This clonotype was seen just once. The chain couples TRBV18 to TRBJ1-4, with 7 bases lining up with TRBD1. CDR1 and CDR2 from the germline V gene are KGHSH and LQKENI. The ends lost 1 base at V and 7 bases at J; junction bases unmatched: 6. The CDR3 is 15 residues long. The CDR3 loop is CASSPRQGGTEKLFF. The CDR3 DNA is TGTGCCAGCTCACCACGACAGGGAGGTACTGAAAAACTGTTTTTT.

This clonotype showed up many times. The CDR3 loop reads CASSPYREKLFF. As DNA, the CDR3 is TGTGCCAGCAGTCCCTACAGGGAAAAACTGTTTTTT. This chain links TRBV12-3 or TRBV12-4 with TRBJ1-4, with D possibly being TRBD1 (5 bases). The CDR3 runs to 12 residues. V dropped 5 bases and J dropped 8 bases, with 9 bases sitting between them.

The table lists this clonotype with a few counts. The J gene is TRBJ2-7, the V gene TRBV3-1; 7 positions agree with TRBD2. The CDR3 is made up of 13 amino acids. Trimming cost V 1 base and J 13 bases; bases outside gene matches: 10. Germline CDR1 and CDR2: LGHDT and YNNKEL (reference sequence). Written as DNA, the CDR3 is TGTGCCAGCAGCCAAGTGTACGGGAGGCCTCCTTACTTC. It translates to CASSQVYGRPPYF.

This clonotype was seen a handful of times. The chain links TRBV7-6 to TRBJ2-7; no reliable D call. CDR1 and CDR2 (germline): SGHVS, FNYEAQ. The CDR3 length is 13 residues. Trimming pared 0 bases from V and 6 bases from J, leaving 9 bases between. The CDR3 DNA reads as TGTGCCAGCAGCTTAGCGGGCCCACCCGAGCAGTACTTC. The encoded protein is CASSLAGPPEQYF.

This clonotype has at least ten counts. For the CDR3, the DNA is TGTGCCAGCAGCCCTAATTCCGGGCGCCAAGAGACCCAGTACTTC. Protein product: CASSPNSGRQETQYF. The J gene is TRBJ2-5, the V gene TRBV3-1; no reliable D call. Trimming left V 4 bases short and J 1 base short, with 13 bases between. CDR3 length equals 15 residues. Germline V gene sequence: CDR1 LGHDT, CDR2 YNNKEL (reference sequence).

This clonotype was counted ten times or more. The chain has TRBV27 and TRBJ2-7; D may correspond to TRBD1 or TRBD2 (5 bases each). Germline-derived CDR1 and CDR2 are MNHEY and SMNVEV (reference sequence). The ends were cut back, 3 bases at V and 2 bases at J, with 17 bases in the middle. This CDR3 is built from 16 residues. The CDR3 nucleotides read TGTGCCAGCAGTTTTTATACGGGGTCAGGGCCCTACGAGCAGTACTTC. This encodes CASSFYTGSGPYEQYF.

This clonotype was seen a few times. The J gene is TRBJ1-6, the V gene TRBV27; D ambiguous. The CDR3 sequence is 12 residues long. V was pared by 4 bases and J by 7 bases, with 5 bases between. Germline assignment: CDR1 MNHEY and CDR2 SMNVEV (reference sequence). The CDR3 coding sequence is TGTGCCAGCAGTTGGAGCAATTCACCCCTCCACTTT. Residues: CASSWSNSPLHF.

This clonotype has at least ten counts. This chain links TRBV5-4 with TRBJ2-7; D might be TRBD2 (6 bases). The CDR3 is made up of 15 amino acids. Germline V gene data show CDR1 as SGHNT and CDR2 as YYREEE (reference sequence). Trimming left V 0 bases short and J 1 base short, with 11 bases between. The CDR3: CASSLAGSGSYEQYF. The CDR3, as DNA: TGTGCCAGCAGCTTGGCCGGGAGCGGATCCTACGAGCAGTACTTC.

The chain couples TRBV11-1 to TRBJ2-6; the D is unclear. V was cut by 4 bases and J by 0 bases, with 7 bases left in between. The germline V gene has CDR1 SGHAT and CDR2 FQDESV (reference sequence). This CDR3 is 15 amino acids long. CDR3 region: CASSWADSGANVLTF. In nucleotides, the CDR3 is TGTGCCAGCAGCTGGGCGGACTCTGGGGCCAACGTCCTGACTTTC.

This clonotype was observed many times. This rearrangement joins TRBV5-4 to TRBJ2-1, with D possibly TRBD1 on 6 matching bases. Between the trimmed V and J ends, which lost 1 base and 7 bases, there was a span of 18 bases. Germline CDR1 SGHNT, CDR2 YYREEE (reference sequence). CDR3 size: 16 residues. CDR3 in DNA: TGTGCCAGCAGCTTGCCCCCCGGGACAAGAGGGAATGAGCAGTTCTTC. Translated, it gives CASSLPPGTRGNEQFF.